The 14 T cell receptor beta chains reported below all come from one sample, sequenced in a study of shared clonotypes between healthy human individuals. Clones were sequenced by immunoSEQ multiplex PCR, and TCRdb holds only the in-frame ones, with some missing. The table lists 1.5 million to 2.5 million clones, approximately 95% of them singletons. CD45RO-negative CD8 cells positively selected for CCR7 made up the naive population, which excluded terminally differentiated effector memory CD45RA+ cells. The sequencing sample was made of naive CD8+ T cells sorted from blood. These receptors came from a man in his late teens or twenties in good health.

CDR3 loop: CASSSDMGTGELFF. The CDR3 DNA reads as TGTGCCAGCAGCTCCGACATGGGCACCGGGGAGCTGTTTTTT. The chain employs TRBV7-9 and TRBJ2-2, with unresolved D. V was trimmed by 4 bases and J by 4 bases, leaving 10 bases between them. CDR1 and CDR2 (germline): SEHNR, FQNEAQ (reference sequence). This CDR3 region has 14 residues.

This chain joins TRBV13 and TRBJ2-3, with TRBD2 matching 9 bases. With 5 bases clipped from V and 3 bases from J, the junction kept 3 bases outside the gene matches. This CDR3 is built from 14 residues. Per the germline V gene, CDR1 is PRHDT and CDR2 is FYEKMQ (reference sequence). The CDR3, as DNA: TGTGCCAGCAGCACTGGACTAGCGACAGATACGCAGTATTTT. Amino acids: CASSTGLATDTQYF.

The rearrangement links TRBV13 to TRBJ2-7; 9 bases are shared with TRBD2. The CDR3 totals 14 residues. Germline assignment: CDR1 PRHDT and CDR2 FYEKMQ (reference sequence). V trimming: 5 bases; J trimming: 3 bases; junction bases outside the gene matches: 5. CDR3 loop: CASSEAGGFYEQYF. The CDR3 coding sequence is TGTGCCAGCAGCGAAGCGGGAGGATTCTACGAGCAGTACTTC.

The V call is TRBV27, the J call TRBJ2-6; TRBD2 might be the D (6 bases). Trimming left V 0 bases short and J 2 bases short, with 14 bases between. This CDR3 contains 18 residues. Germline loops: CDR1 MNHEY, CDR2 SMNVEV (reference sequence). Written as DNA, the CDR3 is TGTGCCAGCAGTTTATCGGCAGGGAGGCCCGCTGGGGCCAACGTCCTGACTTTC. The encoded protein is CASSLSAGRPAGANVLTF.

The rearrangement links TRBV29-1 to TRBJ2-1, with 8 bases aligning to TRBD2. Germline values: CDR1 SQVTM, CDR2 ANQGSEA. The CDR3 totals 13 residues. Germline trimming cut 4 bases from V and 6 bases from J; bases unmatched to any gene: 5. CDR3 bases: TGCAGCGTTGCCGGGGGGGACTTCAATGAGCAGTTCTTC. Its protein product is CSVAGGDFNEQFF.

The chain uses TRBV7-9 and TRBJ2-7; the D is unclear. Trimming pared 2 bases from V and 3 bases from J, leaving 11 bases between. The V gene's germline CDR1 is SEHNR and CDR2 FQNEAQ (reference sequence). This CDR3 has 14 amino acids. For the CDR3, the DNA is TGTGCCAGCAGCTTAAGTGATGTCAGCTACGAGCAGTACTTC. Its protein product is CASSLSDVSYEQYF.

The CDR3 here is CASSGIAGQETQYF. The DNA for the CDR3 is TGTGCCAGCAGTGGGATAGCTGGGCAAGAGACCCAGTACTTC. The chain combines TRBV9 with TRBJ2-5; D ambiguous. The V end lost 5 bases, the J end lost 2 bases, and 13 bases lay between the germline ends. The CDR3 totals 14 residues. Germline loops: CDR1 SGDLS, CDR2 YYNGEE.

The V and J genes are TRBV5-4 and TRBJ2-2, with a weak D call TRBD2 (5 bases). From germline, CDR1 is SGHNT and CDR2 YYREEE (reference sequence). The germline V and J ends were trimmed by 2 bases and 6 bases, with 14 bases remaining between them. The CDR3 length is 15 residues. CDR3 coding DNA: TGTGCCAGCAGCTTTGAGAGGGCCGTTGCCGGGGAGCTGTTTTTT. It is translated as CASSFERAVAGELFF.

The CDR3 is CASSSRDGGFNQPQHF. Written as DNA, the CDR3 is TGTGCCAGCAGCTCCAGGGACGGAGGGTTTAATCAGCCCCAGCATTTT. This rearrangement joins TRBV7-9 to TRBJ1-5; possibly TRBD1 for D (5 bases). V lost 4 bases and J lost 4, with 17 bases in between. The CDR3 totals 16 residues. CDR1 is SEHNR and CDR2 is FQNEAQ in the germline V gene (reference sequence).

The J gene is TRBJ2-1, the V gene TRBV2; 8 nucleotides agree with TRBD2. Looked up from germline, CDR1 is SNHLY and CDR2 is FYNNEI. The CDR3 is 15 residues long. J lost 6 bases, V lost 4 bases, and 8 bases had no gene match. The CDR3 nucleotides read TGTGCCAGCAGTGGGGGACTAGGCAACGGCAATGAGCAGTTCTTC. Translation gives CASSGGLGNGNEQFF.

This clone was seen just once. The V and J genes are TRBV4-3 and TRBJ2-7; no firm D call. The CDR3 spans 17 residues. Trimming took 0 bases from V and 5 from J, leaving 20 bases between them. Looked up from germline, CDR1 is LGHNA and CDR2 is YSLEER. The CDR3 loop reads CASSQEVRSDLTHEQYF. CDR3 DNA: TGCGCCAGCAGCCAAGAGGTCAGGTCCGACCTGACGCACGAGCAGTACTTC.

The rearrangement uses TRBV7-8 and TRBJ1-4; D not certain. V shed 1 base and J shed 5 bases, with 17 bases lying between them. The CDR3 consists of 17 residues. The germline CDR1 and CDR2 sequences are SGHVS and FQNEAQ. CDR3 region: CASSLDWAEGWNEKLFF. DNA of the CDR3: TGTGCCAGCAGCTTAGATTGGGCAGAGGGTTGGAATGAAAAACTGTTTTTT.

Points on this clone: One end of the junction fails to match germline, which may point to a read error. V is TRBV7-7 and J is TRBJ2-1; no clear D. Germline V gene lookup returns CDR1 SSHAT and CDR2 FNYEAQ (reference sequence). This CDR3 is 15 amino acids long. This chain's CDR3 is CASSLEVVAYNEQFF. The CDR3 region has the DNA TGTGCTAGCAGCTTAGAAGTAGTCGCCTACAATGAGCAGTTCTTC.

This clone occurred once. Other DNA sequences of this sample code for an identical CDR3. This chain connects TRBV6-1 to TRBJ2-7; D unresolved. Per germline, CDR1 MNHNS and CDR2 SASEGT. CDR3 length: 13 residues. Trimming cost V 3 bases and J 0 bases, with 6 bases left between them. Written as DNA, the CDR3 is TGTGCCAGCAGTGAGGGCAGCTCCTACGAGCAGTACTTC. Translation gives CASSEGSSYEQYF.